Shown below are 7 T cell receptor beta chains from a single sample sequenced in a study of tumor-infiltrating lymphocytes in oesophageal squamous cell carcinoma (dated by TCRdb to about 2016). The library was generated by PCR. The instrument given in TCRdb is Illumina HiSeq 2000. TCRdb reworked the public reads: Q25 trimming with fastp, MiXCR clone assembly, productive beta chains retained. When rows share a CDR3 protein, they turn into one entry using the most common DNA and genes. Recorded for this sample are 13,000 or so distinct CDR3 sequences; roughly 51% of them occurred a single time. The ten biggest clones cover 9.5% to 13% of the sample. Sequencing was done on a sample of blood. The receptors stem from a female donor with esophageal squamous cell carcinoma.

The chain uses TRBV7-3 and TRBJ2-4; tentatively, D is TRBD2 (7 bases). The J call may be wrong; the DNA end is better matched by TRBJ2-1. In germline, CDR1 is SGHTA, CDR2 FQGTGA. CDR3 length: 16 residues. CDR3 in amino acids: CASSLNGGASANEQFF. The CDR3 bases are TGTGCCAGCAGCTTAAATGGGGGGGCCTCGGCCAATGAGCAGTTCTTC.

This chain links TRBV7-6 with TRBJ2-7; TRBD1 aligns across 7 bases. The better agreement between TRBJ2-5 and the DNA end casts doubt on the J call. Looked up from germline, CDR1 is SGHVS and CDR2 is FNYEAQ. The CDR3 is made up of 15 amino acids. CDR3 protein: CASSLRGQLQETQYF. In DNA form, the CDR3 reads TGTGCCAGCAGCTTAAGGGGACAGCTCCAAGAGACCCAGTACTTC.

The rearrangement uses TRBV7-6 and TRBJ2-3, with 12 bases matching TRBD2. With 2 bases clipped from V and 6 bases from J, the junction kept 12 bases outside the gene matches. The CDR3 length is 18 residues. Looked up from germline, CDR1 is SGHVS and CDR2 is FNYEAQ. CDR3 sequence (DNA): TGTGCCAGCAGCTTAACCCCCCGCCTAGCGGGAGGGCTTGATACGCAGTATTTT. Translating gives CASSLTPRLAGGLDTQYF.

This clonotype was seen ten or more times. The J gene is TRBJ2-2, the V gene TRBV2; D unclear. The V and J ends lost 7 bases and 3 bases respectively, with 12 bases between them. Germline CDR1 is SNHLY and CDR2 is FYNNEI. The CDR3 is made up of 14 amino acids. The CDR3 nucleotides are TGTGCCAGCAAACACGATGGCGACACCGGGGAGCTGTTTTTT. Its translation is CASKHDGDTGELFF.

CDR3 sequence: CASSARQGIDEQYF. The DNA for the CDR3 is TGTGCCAGCAGCGCAAGACAGGGGATCGACGAGCAGTACTTC. The chain employs TRBV7-8 and TRBJ2-5; the match to TRBD1 covers 8 bases. The closer fit of TRBJ2-7 to the DNA end suggests the J call may be wrong. The length of the CDR3 is 14 residues. Germline lookup yields CDR1 SGHVS and CDR2 FQNEAQ.

This clonotype occurred once. This chain joins TRBV6-2 or TRBV6-3 and TRBJ1-2, with no clear D. The V end lost 5 bases, the J end lost 3 bases, and 13 bases lay between the germline ends. Germline CDR1 reads MNHEY; CDR2 reads SVGEGT. CDR3 length: 14 amino acids. DNA of the CDR3: TGTGCCAGCAGTGCTCGGTGGAGGGACTATGGCTACACCTTC. Its translation: CASSARWRDYGYTF.

Remarks on this clonotype: Likely a read error: the CDR3 ends without its conserved phenylalanine or tryptophan. No DNA is shown, since the ends of the CDR3 on it are uncertain; the CDR3 is the one TCRdb lists. The rearrangement links TRBV7-3 to TRBJ2-6; TRBD2 is the table's D call and was not checked against the DNA. The length of the CDR3 is 18 amino acids, counting both ends. Germline V CDR1 and CDR2: SGHTA, FQGTGA. The CDR3 here is CASSLTPTSGNLRAVLRA.